This TCR beta chain is drawn from a study of monozygotic twins with inflammatory bowel disease. TCRdb reprocessed the 5' RACE reads and reports one entry per CDR3 protein, with no DNA. The data show roughly 330,000 distinct CDR3 sequences, and the top ten clones hold around 2%. The length of the CDR3 is 15 residues. The germline CDR1 and CDR2 sequences are DFQATT and SNEGSKA (reference sequence). The sample comprised blood. The chain recombines TRBV20-1 with TRBJ1-3; TCRdb designates TRBD1, a call that cannot be tested without DNA. This TCR was sampled from a human donor with ulcerative colitis or Crohn's disease, or a healthy co-twin of an affected twin (not recorded which). This chain's CDR3 is CSARAPQGGGNTIYF.